The 22 T cell receptor beta chains reported below all come from one sample, sequenced in a study of identical twins. Using its own MiXCR run on the 5' RACE reads, TCRdb lists one record per CDR3 protein. This table has around 480,000 distinct CDR3 sequences, 13% to 15% appearing once. The same specimen was also included in a second study, on yellow fever vaccine responses in identical twins.

The specimen sequenced was CD4+ T cells sorted from blood. These receptors were taken from a young woman in good health.

This clonotype was observed a few times. The gene calls are TRBV13 and TRBJ2-7, with 8 positions matching TRBD1. CDR3 length equals 14 residues. V dropped 5 bases and J dropped 4; count of bases not matched to a gene: 7. CDR1 PRHDT and CDR2 FYEKMQ come from the germline V gene (reference sequence). The CDR3: CASSAPGGWYEQYF. CDR3 sequence (DNA): TGTGCCAGCAGCGCACCAGGGGGCTGGTACGAGCAGTACTTC.

This chain joins TRBV4-3 and TRBJ2-1; D not certain. The CDR3 extends over 15 amino acids. Germline CDR1 LGHNA, CDR2 YSLEER. V gave up 2 bases and J gave up 4 bases, with 12 bases separating them. CDR3 nucleotide sequence: TGCGCCAGCAGCCAAACTCGCCTGGGTTACAATGAGCAGTTCTTC. Residues: CASSQTRLGYNEQFF.

This clonotype was seen more than once but under ten times. The V and J genes are TRBV28 and TRBJ1-2; D is possibly TRBD1 (6 bases). Germline CDR1 is MDHEN and CDR2 is SYDVKM. The CDR3 length is 13 residues. The V end was cut by 6 bases, the J end by 2 bases, with 10 bases between. CDR3 sequence (DNA): TGTGCCAGCAGGGAAACAGGGAACTATGGCTACACCTTC. This codes for CASRETGNYGYTF.

Ten or more counts support this clonotype. This chain joins TRBV12-3 or TRBV12-4 and TRBJ2-6; no definite D call. This CDR3 has 14 residues. V lost 6 bases and J 0 bases, leaving 6 bases between the germline ends. CDR3 bases: TGTGCCAGCAGGGGAAGCTCTGGGGCCAACGTCCTGACTTTC. It yields the protein CASRGSSGANVLTF.

The V gene is TRBV9, the J gene TRBJ2-1, with D possibly called TRBD1 or TRBD2 (6 bases each). Germline V lookup: CDR1 SGDLS, CDR2 YYNGEE. The CDR3 is 14 residues long. The V gene lost 1 base and the J gene lost 5 bases, with 10 bases spanning the gap. The CDR3 loop reads CASSVSGADNEQFF. DNA for the CDR3: TGTGCCAGCAGCGTATCGGGGGCAGACAATGAGCAGTTCTTC.

This clonotype was recorded many times. J is TRBJ2-1 and V is TRBV29-1, with TRBD1 as a possible D gene (8 bases). There are 12 residues in the CDR3. V was cut by 5 bases and J by 9 bases, with 14 bases left in between. Germline loops: CDR1 SQVTM, CDR2 ANQGSEA. Here the CDR3 DNA reads TGCAGCGTTTCTCACAGGGGGGGTGAGCAGTTCTTC. Translation: CSVSHRGGEQFF.

The V call is TRBV28, the J call TRBJ2-3; D not certain. The CDR3 covers 16 residues. Germline-derived CDR1 and CDR2 are MDHEN and SYDVKM. Trimming pared 2 bases from V and 5 bases from J, leaving 17 bases between. CDR3 DNA: TGTGCCAGCAGTTTAGGTCCACCGCCACCGGGAGATACGCAGTATTTT. It encodes CASSLGPPPPGDTQYF. The variable domain in full, with the rest retrieved from reference TRBV28 and TRBJ2-3, is DVKVTQSSRYLVKRTGEKVFLECVQDMDHENMFWYRQDPGLGLRLIYFSYDVKMKEKGDIPEGYSVSREKKERFSLILESASTNQTSMYLCASSLGPPPPGDTQYFGPGTRLTVL.

There are a few counts of this clonotype. The chain employs TRBV21-1 and TRBJ2-7; the table calls TRBD2, which could not be checked here. TRBV21-1 is a recognized pseudogene. The CDR3 runs to 13 residues. The CDR3 spells CASSGLAGAEQYF. CDR3 sequence (DNA): TGTGCCAGCAGCGGACTAGCGGGAGCCGAGCAGTACTTC.

This clonotype was found a few times. The V call is TRBV7-3, the J call TRBJ1-6, with D unclear. V lost 1 base, J lost 8 bases, and 6 bases lay in between. Germline V gene data show CDR1 as SGHTA and CDR2 as FQGTGA. The CDR3 is 13 residues long. As DNA, the CDR3 is TGTGCCAGCAGCTTAAGGGTCGATTCACCCCTCCACTTT. Protein product: CASSLRVDSPLHF.

This clonotype was found many times. The chain has TRBV15 and TRBJ2-1; D might be TRBD1 (6 bases). V was shortened by 1 base and J by 8 bases, with 15 bases between the two germline ends. Germline V gene sequence: CDR1 LNHNV, CDR2 YYDKDF (reference sequence). This CDR3 region has 15 residues. The CDR3, as DNA: TGTGCCACCAGCAGAGTGTCAGGGGCAGTCGATGAGCAGTTCTTC. Encoded protein: CATSRVSGAVDEQFF.

The table lists this clonotype with a few counts. This chain links TRBV20-1 with TRBJ2-5; 10 bases line up with TRBD1. V lost 6 bases, J lost 3 bases, and 10 bases stayed unmatched. Germline assignment: CDR1 DFQATT and CDR2 SNEGSKA (reference sequence). The CDR3 runs to 15 residues. The CDR3 is CSAKDAGTGEETQYF. CDR3 nucleotides: TGCAGTGCCAAGGATGCCGGGACAGGGGAAGAGACCCAGTACTTC.

In its sample, this clonotype was seen many times. The chain employs TRBV5-1 and TRBJ2-3; 11 nucleotides line up with TRBD2. Germline V gene lookup returns CDR1 SGHRS and CDR2 YFSETQ. Germline trimming cut 0 bases from V and 4 bases from J; bases unmatched to any gene: 4. The CDR3 length is 16 residues. The CDR3: CASSLGLAGRSDTQYF. The CDR3 nucleotides are TGCGCCAGCAGCTTGGGACTAGCGGGGCGCTCAGATACGCAGTATTTT.

The chain has TRBV7-2 and TRBJ2-5; 11 nucleotides line up with TRBD2. The CDR3 length is 15 residues. The trim removed 5 bases at V and 5 bases at J, leaving 7 bases unmatched. The germline V gene encodes CDR1 SGHTA and CDR2 FQGNSA. This chain's CDR3 is CASSDSGRAEETQYF. The CDR3 region has the DNA TGTGCCAGCAGCGATAGCGGGAGGGCCGAGGAGACCCAGTACTTC.

This clonotype was picked up a small number of times. The genes are TRBV10-1 and TRBJ2-3, with 14 bases matching TRBD2. CDR1 and CDR2 from the germline V gene are WNHNN and SYGVQD (reference sequence). The junction had 14 bases not matched to a gene; V was cut back by 6 bases and J by 3 bases. This CDR3 is 19 amino acids long. The CDR3 nucleotides read TGCGCCAGCAGCCACGGCCGCGGACTAGCGGGAGGCCGTACAGATACGCAGTATTTT. Amino acids: CASSHGRGLAGGRTDTQYF.

In regard to this clonotype: This clone may be a read error of a much larger clone one base away. The gene calls are TRBV5-1 and TRBJ1-4; no clear D. The CDR3 runs to 14 residues. Germline values: CDR1 SGHRS, CDR2 YFSETQ. V lost 4 bases and J lost 5, with 12 bases in between. Here the CDR3 reads CASSQVKENEKLFF. As DNA, the CDR3 is TGCGCCAGCAGCCAAGTGAAGGAGAATGAAAAACTGTTTTTT.

The chain is built from TRBV2 and TRBJ2-7, with D maybe TRBD2 (6 bases). The CDR3 covers 13 residues. The V gene's germline CDR1 is SNHLY and CDR2 FYNNEI. The V and J ends lost 10 bases and 0 bases respectively, with 13 bases between them. The CDR3 loop reads CATNRDSSYEQYF. As DNA, the CDR3 is TGTGCCACCAATCGGGACTCCTCCTACGAGCAGTACTTC.

The rearrangement uses TRBV29-1 and TRBJ2-4; possible D gene TRBD2, 6 bases. V was trimmed by 4 bases and J by 12 bases, leaving 16 bases between them. This CDR3 is 12 amino acids long. The germline V gene has CDR1 SQVTM and CDR2 ANQGSEA. The chain's CDR3 is CSVGGAGRDQYF. In DNA form, the CDR3 reads TGCAGCGTTGGCGGAGCGGGTCGAGATCAGTACTTC.

A few counts support this clonotype. The chain has TRBV4-3 and TRBJ2-6; D gene unclear. Deletions cut 0 bases from V and 2 bases from J, with 11 bases between. Germline loops: CDR1 LGHNA, CDR2 YSLEER. The CDR3 has 17 amino acids. CDR3 sequence reads: CASSQEKDRAGANVLTF. The DNA of the CDR3 is TGCGCCAGCAGCCAAGAAAAAGATAGGGCTGGGGCCAACGTCCTGACTTTC.

This clonotype was detected ten times or more. V is TRBV5-1 and J is TRBJ2-3; D gene uncertain. This CDR3 region has 12 residues. Germline V gene lookup returns CDR1 SGHRS and CDR2 YFSETQ. The germline V and J ends were trimmed by 7 bases and 4 bases, with 10 bases remaining between them. The CDR3 DNA follows: TGCGCCAGCTCCCGTCAGGCAGATACGCAGTATTTT. This gives the protein CASSRQADTQYF.

This clonotype was recorded a few times. V and J are TRBV30 and TRBJ1-1; D is unclear. CDR3 length: 12 amino acids. Germline loops: CDR1 GTSNPN, CDR2 SVGIG (reference sequence). Trimming pared 7 bases from V and 5 bases from J, leaving 14 bases between. Written as DNA, the CDR3 is TGTGCCTCGGACCCCGGGAAGACTGAAGCTTTCTTT. Protein sequence: CASDPGKTEAFF.

The rearrangement uses TRBV19 and TRBJ2-1, with a possible D match to TRBD2 (5 bases). Germline CDR1 and CDR2: LNHDA and SQIVND (reference sequence). V was clipped by 3 bases and J by 8 bases, with 14 bases between them. The CDR3 is 14 residues long. The CDR3 here is CASSIAGSTHEQFF. CDR3 coding DNA: TGTGCCAGTAGTATTGCGGGCAGCACCCATGAGCAGTTCTTC.

This chain uses TRBV18 with TRBJ1-1; D is uncertain. CDR3 length equals 13 residues. Germline lookup yields CDR1 KGHSH and CDR2 LQKENI. V lost 3 bases and J 4 bases, leaving 9 bases between the germline ends. Here the CDR3 reads CASSPLQATEAFF. The CDR3 coding sequence is TGTGCCAGCTCACCCCTCCAGGCCACTGAAGCTTTCTTT.